The source of this T cell receptor (beta chain) is a study of CD8+CD57+ T cells in acquired aplastic anemia. At least ten counts were recorded for this clonotype. V was clipped by 4 bases and J by 0 bases, with 2 bases between them. The length of the CDR3 is 12 residues. The V gene's germline CDR1 is MNHEY and CDR2 SVGAGI. Investigators profiled TCR beta VDJ and CDR3 from genomic DNA template. TCRdb reprocessed the reads via MiXCR and lists one record per CDR3 protein. The sample lists roughly 170,000 distinct CDR3 sequences; about 44% were seen once. In patients chosen for sequencing, flow cytometry had shown CD8+CD57+ cell expansion.

This clonotype was sampled from a human donor with aplastic anemia. Source material: sorted CD4+, CD8+, or CD8+CD57+ T cells (not recorded which) from PBMCs. This chain connects TRBV6-5 to TRBJ2-3; D is unclear. The CDR3 spells CASSFSTDTQYF. As DNA, the CDR3 is TGTGCCAGCAGTTTTAGCACAGATACGCAGTATTTT.